This T cell receptor beta chain appears in the sequencing data of a study of OX40 agonist ivuxolimab in advanced cancers. Study overall: Among those treated, three patients had partial responses, one with hepatocellular carcinoma and two with cutaneous melanoma. General observations from the study: At 0.1 to 3.0 mg/kg, CD4+ and CD8+ blood T cells expanded clonally by week 6. Several nonresponders also turned out to have low normalized T-cell clonal expansion.

The assay was immunoSEQ multiplex PCR, and TCRdb's table has in-frame clones only and misses some. The sample gives tens of thousands of clones, around 87% of which show up once; around 11% is in the top ten. This clone was recorded only once. Antigen: not known. At one end, the junction sequence differs from germline, possibly due to a read error. CDR3 length: 16 residues. CDR1 MNHNS and CDR2 SASEGT come from the germline V gene. This material consisted of CD4+ or CD8+ T cells sorted from blood, taken in a trial of the OX40 agonist ivuxolimab. This clonotype was obtained from an adult with an advanced solid tumor such as melanoma, head and neck, liver or kidney cancer. The chain links TRBV6-1 to TRBJ2-5; TRBD2 is a possible D gene (5 bases). In nucleotides, the CDR3 is TGTGCCAGCAGCGAAGGCCCGGGATTCCCCGAAGAGACCCAGTACTTC. This encodes CASSEGPGFPEETQYF.